Shown below are 32 T cell receptor beta chains from a single sample sequenced in a study of T-cell reconstitution after alpha-beta-depleted transplantation in children. Preparation of the TCRbeta library was carried out with unique molecular identifiers. TCRdb redid the calling of the PCR reads with MiXCR, one entry per CDR3 protein. The sample has approximately 630,000 distinct CDR3 sequences; 13% are singletons. The sample consisted of PBMCs, taken before TCRalphabeta/CD19-depleted stem cell transplant. Every receptor here comes from a girl aged 2 to 9 with congenital amegakaryocytic thrombocytopenia, due to receive a stem cell transplant.

CDR3 DNA sequence: TGCAGTGCTAGCAAGGGGACTTTTTGGGGGAATGAGCAGTTCTTC. This sequence encodes CSASKGTFWGNEQFF. This chain connects TRBV20-1 to TRBJ2-1, with D perhaps matching TRBD2 (6 bases). V lost 3 bases and J lost 7, with 19 bases in between. In germline, CDR1 is DFQATT, CDR2 SNEGSKA (reference sequence). The CDR3 has 15 residues.

With regard to this clonotype: The junction does not match germline at one end; this may be a read error. J is TRBJ2-7 and V is TRBV10-3; 11 bases align to TRBD2. The CDR3 is 15 residues long. The germline V gene has CDR1 ENHRY and CDR2 SYGVKD. The CDR3 protein is CATSESLAGAYEQYF. The CDR3 DNA reads TGCGCCACCAGTGAGTCACTAGCGGGAGCCTACGAGCAGTACTTC.

This clonotype was counted at least ten times. The chain joins TRBV7-2 to TRBJ2-7; tentative D call: TRBD1 (6 bases). The CDR3 has 14 residues. V dropped 3 bases and J dropped 3 bases, with 12 bases sitting between them. Per the germline V gene, CDR1 is SGHTA and CDR2 is FQGNSA. CDR3: CASSFRQDNYEQYF. The CDR3 coding sequence is TGTGCCAGCAGCTTCCGACAGGACAACTACGAGCAGTACTTC.

The sample holds many counts of this clonotype. This chain uses TRBV20-1 with TRBJ2-1; possible D gene TRBD2, 6 bases. The CDR3 contains 14 residues. The germline CDR1 and CDR2 sequences are DFQATT and SNEGSKA (reference sequence). V lost 6 bases, J lost 6 bases, and 18 bases lay in between. CDR3 amino acids: CSASLAGGLNEQFF. CDR3 sequence (DNA): TGCAGTGCCAGCTTAGCTGGGGGACTCAATGAGCAGTTCTTC.

The CDR3 DNA is TGCAGTGCTAGAGATCCACTAGCGGTCTCCTACAATGAGCAGTTCTTC. As protein: CSARDPLAVSYNEQFF. The chain couples TRBV20-1 to TRBJ2-1, with 8 bases that match TRBD2. The length of the CDR3 is 16 residues. Trimming took 0 bases from V and 0 from J; bases not matched to a gene: 4. Germline-derived CDR1 and CDR2 are DFQATT and SNEGSKA (reference sequence).

The chain links TRBV7-2 to TRBJ2-3; D remains unclear. V was cut by 1 base and J by 6 bases, with 8 bases left in between. This CDR3 region has 13 residues. Germline assignment: CDR1 SGHTA and CDR2 FQGNSA. The CDR3 nucleotides read TGTGCCAGCAGCTTAGGAGAAGTTGATACGCAGTATTTT. Translating it yields CASSLGEVDTQYF.

Many counts were recorded for this clonotype. The V call is TRBV5-1, the J call TRBJ2-7; perhaps TRBD2 as D (6 bases). The CDR3 has 13 residues. Per the germline V gene, CDR1 is SGHRS and CDR2 is YFSETQ. V was pared by 4 bases and J by 10 bases, with 18 bases between. As DNA, the CDR3 is TGCGCCAGCAGCCCCACCGGGAGCAGGCTTCAGTACTTC. Encoded protein: CASSPTGSRLQYF.

The genes are TRBV20-1 and TRBJ2-3, with TRBD1 matching over 11 bases. This CDR3 is 17 amino acids long. J was trimmed by 3 bases and V by 0 bases; bases with no gene match: 8. In germline, CDR1 is DFQATT, CDR2 SNEGSKA (reference sequence). Here the CDR3 reads CSARDLTGTGGTDTQYF. CDR3 nucleotide sequence: TGCAGTGCTAGAGATCTCACCGGGACAGGGGGTACAGATACGCAGTATTTT.

CDR3 residues: CASSFRLAGVSEQYF. The CDR3 DNA reads as TGTGCCAGCAGTTTTAGACTAGCGGGAGTGTCTGAGCAGTACTTC. This chain joins TRBV7-3 and TRBJ2-7; 12 nucleotides match TRBD2. Germline-derived CDR1 and CDR2 are SGHTA and FQGTGA. Trimming cost V 6 bases and J 7 bases; bases outside gene matches: 10. CDR3 size: 15 residues.

Regarding this clonotype: This could be a read error, since a much larger clone is one nucleotide away. The chain carries TRBV20-1 and TRBJ1-5, with 7 bases that match TRBD1. Germline CDR1 DFQATT, CDR2 SNEGSKA (reference sequence). CDR3 length equals 15 residues. The CDR3, as DNA: TGCAATGCAAATGGACAGGACCATAGCAATCAGCCCCAGCATTTT. Translating it yields CNANGQDHSNQPQHF.

Ten or more counts support this clonotype. The rearrangement links TRBV27 to TRBJ2-1, with 11 bases lining up with TRBD2. Germline V gene lookup returns CDR1 MNHEY and CDR2 SMNVEV (reference sequence). The CDR3 consists of 16 residues. V shed 5 bases and J 7 bases; nucleotides not matched to a gene: 10. CDR3 region: CASSGPGLAGANEQFF. The CDR3 nucleotides are TGTGCCAGCAGTGGTCCAGGACTAGCGGGCGCGAATGAGCAGTTCTTC.

A single count supports this clonotype. The genes are TRBV5-1 and TRBJ2-1; D tentatively fits TRBD1 or TRBD2 (6 bases each). CDR3 length equals 12 residues. Germline V CDR1 and CDR2: SGHRS, YFSETQ. Trimming pared 3 bases from V and 7 bases from J, leaving 8 bases between. CDR3 in DNA: TGCGCCAGCAGCTGGGGGGCAAATGAGCAGTTCTTC. Protein: CASSWGANEQFF.

This clonotype came up many times. The chain recombines TRBV29-1 with TRBJ1-2; 7 bases map to TRBD1. V shed 4 bases and J 4 bases; nucleotides not matched to a gene: 6. Germline assignment: CDR1 SQVTM and CDR2 ANQGSEA. CDR3 length equals 13 residues. The CDR3 here is CSVGTGDIYGYTF. The DNA for the CDR3 is TGCAGCGTTGGAACAGGGGATATCTATGGCTACACCTTC.

This clonotype was counted a few times. The chain is built from TRBV4-1 and TRBJ2-1; perhaps TRBD2 as D (7 bases). This CDR3 contains 15 residues. From germline, CDR1 is MGHRA and CDR2 YSYEKL. The V end lost 3 bases, the J end lost 7 bases, and 16 bases lay between the germline ends. This chain's CDR3 is CASSHIGGRQNEQFF. The DNA of the CDR3 is TGCGCCAGCAGCCATATCGGGGGGCGCCAAAATGAGCAGTTCTTC.

This clonotype was detected ten times or more. The CDR3 here is CSARRLVIYNEQFF. The DNA for the CDR3 is TGCAGTGCTAGGCGACTGGTGATTTACAATGAGCAGTTCTTC. The V and J genes are TRBV20-1 and TRBJ2-1; D not resolved. V was trimmed by 3 bases and J by 4 bases, leaving 13 bases between them. Germline V CDR1 and CDR2: DFQATT, SNEGSKA (reference sequence). There are 14 residues in the CDR3.

This clonotype was found many times. V gene TRBV12-3 or TRBV12-4 combines with J gene TRBJ2-7, with D unclear. The CDR3 extends over 12 amino acids. The V end lost 6 bases, the J end lost 4 bases, and 10 bases lay between the germline ends. The CDR3 DNA sequence: TGTGCCAGCAGCCTTACACGGTACGAGCAGTACTTC. Amino acids: CASSLTRYEQYF.

This clonotype was picked up many times. V gene TRBV20-1 combines with J gene TRBJ2-4; maybe TRBD2 (6 bases). Germline V gives CDR1 DFQATT, CDR2 SNEGSKA (reference sequence). Trimming cost V 7 bases and J 9 bases, with 22 bases left between them. There are 14 residues in the CDR3. The CDR3 sequence is CSVPRDLTASIQYF. The CDR3 DNA is TGCAGTGTCCCCCGGGACTTGACTGCTAGCATTCAGTACTTC.

This clonotype was seen many times. The chain combines TRBV20-1 with TRBJ2-3; D remains unclear. Germline loops: CDR1 DFQATT, CDR2 SNEGSKA (reference sequence). V gave up 6 bases and J gave up 2 bases, with 12 bases separating them. CDR3 size: 13 residues. The chain's CDR3 is CSARPAITDTQYF. In nucleotides, the CDR3 is TGCAGTGCACGTCCAGCGATCACAGATACGCAGTATTTT.

The J gene is TRBJ2-1, the V gene TRBV20-1; 8 bases line up with TRBD2. The length of the CDR3 is 14 residues. Trimming at V came to 5 bases and at J to 4 bases, leaving 7 bases not matched to a gene. CDR1 is DFQATT and CDR2 is SNEGSKA in the germline V gene (reference sequence). The CDR3 sequence is CSAPTSGPYNEQFF. Here the CDR3 DNA reads TGCAGTGCTCCTACTAGCGGCCCATACAATGAGCAGTTCTTC.

This chain uses TRBV9 with TRBJ2-4; TRBD1 or TRBD2 may be the D gene (5 bases each). The germline V gene has CDR1 SGDLS and CDR2 YYNGEE. Trimming cost V 3 bases and J 8 bases, with 9 bases left between them. This CDR3 is built from 12 residues. CDR3 amino acids: CASSARGDIQYF. CDR3 nucleotides: TGTGCCAGCAGCGCTCGAGGGGACATTCAGTACTTC. Combining the CDR3 with reference TRBV9 and TRBJ2-4 gives the whole variable domain DSGVTQTPKHLITATGQRVTLRCSPRSGDLSVYWYQQSLDQGLQFLIQYYNGEERAKGNILERFSAQQFPDLHSELNLSSLELGDSALYFCASSARGDIQYFGAGTRLSVL.

This clonotype was observed at least ten times. The gene calls are TRBV5-1 and TRBJ2-5; the D gene could be TRBD1 or TRBD2 (5 bases each). CDR1 is SGHRS and CDR2 is YFSETQ in the germline V gene. The CDR3 is made up of 19 amino acids. V was clipped by 3 bases and J by 4 bases, with 28 bases between them. DNA for the CDR3: TGCGCCAGCAGCTCAACCTTCAACCCGGGACGGAGTTTGGGAGAGACCCAGTACTTC. Amino acid sequence: CASSSTFNPGRSLGETQYF.

The chain is built from TRBV11-2 and TRBJ2-1; possibly TRBD1 or TRBD2 for D (5 bases each). The CDR3 totals 16 residues. The V and J ends lost 1 base and 3 bases respectively, with 13 bases between them. The germline V gene encodes CDR1 SGHAT and CDR2 FQNNGV. The CDR3 coding sequence is TGTGCCAGCAGCTTAGTAACAGGAGGAAACTACAATGAGCAGTTCTTC. Protein sequence: CASSLVTGGNYNEQFF. Full variable domain (missing parts from reference TRBV11-2 and TRBJ2-1): EAGVAQSPRYKIIEKRQSVAFWCNPISGHATLYWYQQILGQGPKLLIQFQNNGVVDDSQLPKDRFSAERLKGVDSTLKIQPAKLEDSAVYLCASSLVTGGNYNEQFFGPGTRLTVL.

CDR3 nucleotide sequence: TGTGCCAGCAGCCAAACGCTTTTTGGTTGGAAAGCTTTCTTT. It yields the protein CASSQTLFGWKAFF. The rearrangement uses TRBV14 and TRBJ1-1; D unresolved. The CDR3 sequence is 14 residues long. Germline-derived CDR1 and CDR2 are SGHDN and FVKESK. V lost 2 bases and J 9 bases, leaving 16 bases between the germline ends. Using reference TRBV14 and TRBJ1-1 for the parts outside the CDR3, the full variable domain is EAGVTQFPSHSVIEKGQTVTLRCDPISGHDNLYWYRRVMGKEIKFLLHFVKESKQDESGMPNNRFLAERTGGTYSTLKVQPAELEDSGVYFCASSQTLFGWKAFFGQGTRLTVV.

This chain connects TRBV27 to TRBJ2-5, with 16 positions matching TRBD2. The CDR3 totals 16 residues. The V segment lost 3 bases and the J segment 3 bases; nucleotides outside the gene matches: 1. Germline CDR1 reads MNHEY; CDR2 reads SMNVEV (reference sequence). CDR3 loop: CASSLGTSGREETQYF. The CDR3 DNA follows: TGTGCCAGCAGTTTGGGGACTAGCGGGAGGGAAGAGACCCAGTACTTC.

This clonotype was seen many times. This chain joins TRBV20-1 and TRBJ2-3, with 8 bases matching TRBD2. This CDR3 is 14 amino acids long. V was pared by 5 bases and J by 0 bases, with 4 bases of the junction left unmatched. From germline, CDR1 is DFQATT and CDR2 SNEGSKA (reference sequence). The CDR3 region has the DNA TGCAGTGCTCCTCAGCGGGGGAGCACAGATACGCAGTATTTT. Translating gives CSAPQRGSTDTQYF.

This clonotype was counted ten times or more. The CDR3 region has the DNA TGCAGTGCTAGACCCCTGACTAGCGGGAGGCCAGATACGCAGTATTTT. Encoded protein: CSARPLTSGRPDTQYF. The V call is TRBV20-1, the J call TRBJ2-3, with 13 bases fitting TRBD2. This CDR3 has 16 amino acids. The V gene's germline CDR1 is DFQATT and CDR2 SNEGSKA (reference sequence). V trimming: 2 bases; J trimming: 4 bases; junction bases outside the gene matches: 6.

Concerning this clonotype itself: A read error is possible here, since a much larger clone lies one base away. CDR3 in DNA: TGCTGTGCTAGCTTGCAGGGAGTCCGACTGGGAAATGAGCAGTTCTTC. Its translation: CCASLQGVRLGNEQFF. The genes are TRBV20-1 and TRBJ2-1, with D perhaps assigned TRBD1 or TRBD2 (5 bases each). The CDR3 extends over 16 amino acids. Germline V CDR1 and CDR2: DFQATT, SNEGSKA (reference sequence).

Many counts were recorded for this clonotype. The chain recombines TRBV7-8 with TRBJ1-5; D is undetermined. Trimming took 1 base from V and 9 from J, leaving 10 bases between them. Germline-derived CDR1 and CDR2 are SGHVS and FQNEAQ. CDR3 length: 13 residues. The CDR3 sequence: CASSLERVRPQHF. The CDR3 coding sequence is TGTGCCAGCAGCTTAGAACGGGTTCGGCCCCAGCATTTT.

This clonotype was picked up a small number of times. The chain joins TRBV3-1 to TRBJ2-1; D might be TRBD2 (7 bases). The CDR3 covers 14 residues. The ends were cut back, 8 bases at V and 1 base at J, with 12 bases in the middle. The germline CDR1 and CDR2 sequences are LGHDT and YNNKEL (reference sequence). For the CDR3, the DNA is TGTGCCAGCCGGGGGGCTAGTTCCTACAATGAGCAGTTCTTC. The encoded protein is CASRGASSYNEQFF.

The rearrangement joins TRBV18 to TRBJ2-5; unclear D gene. CDR3 length equals 16 residues. Trimming took 2 bases from V and 5 from J, leaving 18 bases between them. Germline V gene data show CDR1 as KGHSH and CDR2 as LQKENI. The CDR3 loop is CASSPLIPWQDETQYF. The CDR3 bases are TGTGCCAGCTCACCATTGATTCCTTGGCAGGATGAGACCCAGTACTTC. The whole variable domain, remainder taken from reference TRBV18 and TRBJ2-5, is NAGVMQNPRHLVRRRGQEARLRCSPMKGHSHVYWYRQLPEEGLKFMVYLQKENIIDESGMPKERFSAEFPKEGPSILRIQQVVRGDSAAYFCASSPLIPWQDETQYFGPGTRLLVL.

This clonotype has ten or more counts. This chain links TRBV12-3 or TRBV12-4 with TRBJ2-1; 8 bases match TRBD1. The V gene end was trimmed by 7 bases and the J gene end by 4 bases; junction bases not matched to a gene: 6. The CDR3 has 14 residues. CDR3 amino acids: CASNPGQGYNEQFF. The CDR3 bases are TGTGCCAGCAATCCCGGACAGGGATACAATGAGCAGTTCTTC.

In DNA form, the CDR3 reads TGTGCCAGCAGCTTAAGGCCCGGCCGAATGTCTGGAAACACCATATATTTT. Protein: CASSLRPGRMSGNTIYF. V usage is TRBV7-6 and J usage is TRBJ1-3; no reliable D call. The CDR3 is made up of 17 amino acids. The ends were cut back, 2 bases at V and 1 base at J, with 15 bases in the middle. Germline V gives CDR1 SGHVS, CDR2 FNYEAQ.